The rows below give T cell receptor beta chains drawn from one sample of a study of cytomegalovirus exposure and HLA in healthy donors. Assay used: immunoSEQ multiplex PCR; TCRdb lists only in-frame clones, some missing. The table shows approximately 120,000 clones, with around three quarters occurring only once. Sequencing was performed on PBMCs. These receptors originate from a human donor in good health. Each CDR3 is given with its conserved first and last residue. Each record gives: D gene, V gene, J gene, clone size, CDR3 DNA, CDR3 protein. D genes are given only for firm matches. Clone size is given for some rows only: seen once, a few or many times, or a class if the clone is expanded.

>.|TRBV7-9|TRBJ1-2|.
TGTGCCAGCAGCTTAGCGGAACAGGTCATGGATTCTGACTATGGCTACACCTTC
CASSLAEQVMDSDYGYTF
>.|TRBV4-3|TRBJ2-1|.
TGCGCCAGCAGCCCTTACAGGGATACCTACAATGAGCAGTTCTTC
CASSPYRDTYNEQFF
>TRBD1|TRBV30|TRBJ1-4|.
TGTGCCTGGAGTTCTGGACAGGGGGCGTGGGGTGGAGGAGAAAAACTGTTTTTT
CAWSSGQGAWGGGEKLFF
>TRBD2|TRBV11-2|TRBJ2-1|.
TGTGCCAGCAGCCGCAGCGGGGTACGAGGGAATGAGCAGTTCTTC
CASSRSGVRGNEQFF
>TRBD1|TRBV5-1|TRBJ1-6|.
TGCGCCAGCAGGAACCCGACAGGGGGCTATAATTCACCCCTCCACTTT
CASRNPTGGYNSPLHF
>.|TRBV5-1|TRBJ1-4|.
TGCGCCAGCAGCCTCAGGGGCCGGGAAAAACTGTTTTTT
CASSLRGREKLFF
>.|TRBV29-1|TRBJ2-7|.
TGCAGCGTTACGCTCGAGGGTTTAATCGACGAGCAGTACTTC
CSVTLEGLIDEQYF
>TRBD1|TRBV28|TRBJ1-4|.
TGTGCCAGCAGTTTTCGACAGGGAAGGGGTGAAAAACTGTTTTTT
CASSFRQGRGEKLFF
>TRBD2|TRBV5-6|TRBJ2-7|.
TGTGCCAGCAGCTTGGGACTAGCCCAAAACAAGCAGTACTTC
CASSLGLAQNKQYF
>.|TRBV28|TRBJ2-1|.
TGTGCCAGCAGTTTGTCGTTGGGAGACAATGAGCAGTTCTTC
CASSLSLGDNEQFF
>TRBD1|TRBV9|TRBJ2-1|.
TGTGCCAGCAGCGTCTGGGGACAGGGGGCCAACAATGAGCAGTTCTTC
CASSVWGQGANNEQFF
>.|TRBV27|TRBJ2-1|.
TGTGCCAGCAGTTTCGGGCGGGACAATGAGCAGTTCTTC
CASSFGRDNEQFF
>.|TRBV2|TRBJ2-1|.
TGTGCCACTAACAGCTACAATGAGCAGTTCTTC
CATNSYNEQFF
>.|TRBV28|TRBJ2-7|once
TGTGCCAGCAGTCCAGGCACCGTACGGGAGCAGTACTTC
CASSPGTVREQYF
>.|TRBV30|TRBJ1-1|.
TGTGCCTGGAATCGGGGAAATGGAAACACTGAAGCTTTCTTT
CAWNRGNGNTEAFF
>TRBD1|TRBV5-1|TRBJ2-5|.
TGCGCCAGCAGCTTGGGGGGACAGCAAGAGACCCAGTACTTC
CASSLGGQQETQYF
>.|TRBV18|TRBJ2-7|.
TGTGCCAGCTCACCTACAGGGCGCGAGCAGTACTTC
CASSPTGREQYF
>.|TRBV6-1|TRBJ2-1|few
TGTGCCAGCAGTGAAGTTCGGGTCGATGAGCAGTTCTTC
CASSEVRVDEQFF
>.|TRBV5-1|TRBJ2-7|.
TGCGCCAGCAAGTGGAGTCCTACCTCCTACGAGCAGTACTTC
CASKWSPTSYEQYF
>.|TRBV9|TRBJ1-1|.
TGTGCCAGCAGTATTTTGAACACTGAAGCTTTCTTT
CASSILNTEAFF
>.|TRBV6-5|TRBJ2-3|.
TGTGCCAGCAGTTACGTCCAAGGGGCCCCCACAGATACGCAGTATTTT
CASSYVQGAPTDTQYF
>.|TRBV11-3|TRBJ1-1|few
TGTGCCAGCAGCTTAAGCGTTAACACTGAAGCTTTCTTT
CASSLSVNTEAFF
>TRBD2|TRBV5-4|TRBJ2-2|.
TGTGCCAGCAGCTCCGCGGGGGGGCGGACCGGGGAGCTGTTTTTT
CASSSAGGRTGELFF
>TRBD1|TRBV6-1|TRBJ1-4|few
TGTGCCAGCAGTGAAGACACAGGGGGAAGATGGGAAAAACTGTTTTTT
CASSEDTGGRWEKLFF
>.|TRBV29-1|TRBJ2-2|.
TGCAGCGTTAGGGCAGGGTCGAACACCGGGGAGCTGTTTTTT
CSVRAGSNTGELFF
>.|TRBV5-1|TRBJ2-7|large
TGCGCCAGCAGCTTGGCTTCGCGCCCAAGAGACTACGAGCAGTACTTC
CASSLASRPRDYEQYF
>TRBD2|TRBV9|TRBJ2-2|.
TGTGCCAGCAGCGTAGGGAGCGGGGGGCTCCCCGGGGAGCTGTTTTTT
CASSVGSGGLPGELFF
>TRBD2|TRBV13|TRBJ2-2|once
TGTGCCAGCAGCAAAAAGAGGCTAGCGGGAGGGCCACGGAACACCGGGGAGCTGTTTTTT
CASSKKRLAGGPRNTGELFF
>TRBD1|TRBV30|TRBJ1-1|.
TGTGCCTGGGGACAGGGAGGTGACACTGAAGCTTTCTTT
CAWGQGGDTEAFF
>.|TRBV5-4|TRBJ2-3|few
TGTGCCACCTCCCGCCCGGGGCCAGTTACAGGGGATACGCAGTATTTT
CATSRPGPVTGDTQYF
>TRBD1|TRBV28|TRBJ1-2|.
TGTGCCAGCAAACCGGGACAGGTAACCTATGGCTACACCTTC
CASKPGQVTYGYTF
>TRBD1|TRBV4-2|TRBJ1-2|.
TGTGCCAGCAGCCAAGAAGGGACAGGGGAATATGGCTACACCTTC
CASSQEGTGEYGYTF
>TRBD2|TRBV27|TRBJ2-7|.
TGTGCCAGCAGTTTATCCTCACTAGCGGGAGCTGTGTACTTC
CASSLSSLAGAVYF
>TRBD1|TRBV6-1|TRBJ2-2|.
TGTGCCAGCAGTGGGAAACAGGGGCACGCGAACACCGGGGAGCTGTTTTTT
CASSGKQGHANTGELFF
>.|TRBV19|TRBJ2-1|few
TGTGCCAGTAGTATCCGAGTTTTCAATGAGCAGTTCTTC
CASSIRVFNEQFF
>TRBD1|TRBV5-1|TRBJ1-2|.
TGCGCCAGCAGCTCGTCGCTCAGGGGGGACTATGGCTACACCTTC
CASSSSLRGDYGYTF
>.|TRBV4-2|TRBJ2-5|.
TGTGCCAGCAGCCGGGATCCTCAGGGTATCCAAGAGACCCAGTACTTC
CASSRDPQGIQETQYF
>.|TRBV29-1|TRBJ2-4|few
TGCAGCGTTGTGCCCACGGGCAGGGTGAACATTCAGTACTTC
CSVVPTGRVNIQYF
>TRBD1|TRBV7-2|TRBJ2-7|.
TGTGCCAGCAGCTCCCGTGGGACAGTGAGCTCCTACGAGCAGTACTTC
CASSSRGTVSSYEQYF
>TRBD1|TRBV18|TRBJ1-3|.
TGTGCCAGCTCACCACAAGATTTAGGACAGGTTTCTGGAAACACCATATATTTT
CASSPQDLGQVSGNTIYF
>TRBD1|TRBV29-1|TRBJ2-2|few
TGCAGCTGTGCATCCGGACAGGGGAGCGGGGAGCTGTTTTTT
CSCASGQGSGELFF
>.|TRBV19|TRBJ2-2|.
TGTGCCAGTAGTGTCTGGGGGCGGACCGGGGAGCTGTTTTTT
CASSVWGRTGELFF
>TRBD1|TRBV28|TRBJ1-2|.
TGTGCCGCACGGACGGGACAGTTTCGGCACACCTTC
CAARTGQFRHTF
>TRBD1|TRBV6-6|TRBJ2-2|.
TGTGCCAGCAGTTACGGGAACAGGGGGTCCGGGGAGCTGTTTTTT
CASSYGNRGSGELFF
>TRBD1|TRBV18|TRBJ2-1|.
TGTGCCAGCCCTAGGACAGGGGGGAGGGAGCAGTTCTTC
CASPRTGGREQFF
>.|TRBV4-1|TRBJ1-1|.
TGCGCCAGCAGCCAAGGACAGACCAACACTGAAGCTTTCTTT
CASSQGQTNTEAFF
>.|TRBV4-1|TRBJ1-1|.
TGCGCCAGCAGCCAAGTATCTCAGGGGAAGAACACTGAAGCTTTCTTT
CASSQVSQGKNTEAFF